The source of this T cell receptor (beta chain) is a study of technical replicates of blood from several donors. Germline V lookup: CDR1 ENHRY, CDR2 SYGVKD. CDR3 length equals 15 residues. With 5 bases removed from V and 4 bases from J, the gap between germline ends came to 17 bases. Profiled with immunoSEQ multiplex PCR; TCRdb holds only in-frame clones, not every one. This repertoire shows around 100,000 clones, about 95% found once; its top ten account for about 0.3%. The chain links TRBV10-3 to TRBJ1-1; D might be TRBD1 (6 bases). The origin of this receptor is a human donor in good health. The specimen was T cells isolated from PBMCs. The chain's CDR3 is CAISMGGQGVTEAFF. The CDR3 nucleotides are TGTGCCATCAGTATGGGGGGGCAAGGGGTCACTGAAGCTTTCTTT.